The rows below give T cell receptor beta chains drawn from one sample of a study of T cell repertoires in aging, cancer and after chemotherapy. TCRdb re-derived calls from the multiplex PCR reads in MiXCR, one entry per CDR3 protein. The table has some 11,000 distinct CDR3 sequences, 40% to 45% seen once. Input material: blood. The source is a human donor in good health. Each CDR3 is given with its conserved first and last residue. A D gene is named only where the DNA matches it firmly. A row's size may be missing; if present it is once, few, many or a size class.

J gene | D gene | clone size | CDR3 length | V gene | CDR3 protein | CDR3 DNA
TRBJ2-2 | TRBD2 | few | 17 | TRBV27 | CASSTRTSGTNTGELFF | TGTGCCAGCAGTACCCGGACTAGCGGCACGAACACCGGGGAGCTGTTTTTT
TRBJ1-5 | NA | once | 13 | TRBV30 | CAWRGRANQPQHF | TGTGCCTGGAGAGGCAGAGCAAATCAGCCCCAGCATTTT
TRBJ2-5 | NA | NA | 11 | TRBV25-1 | CASSEYLTQYF | TGTGCCAGCAGTGAATATTTGACCCAGTACTTC
TRBJ1-1 | TRBD1 | NA | 15 | TRBV29-1 | CSARTGQHMNTEAFF | TGCAGCGCGAGGACAGGTCAACACATGAACACTGAAGCTTTCTTT
TRBJ2-3 | TRBD2 | NA | 15 | TRBV28 | CASSPPGGAMDTQYF | TGTGCCAGCAGTCCCCCGGGGGGGGCAATGGATACGCAGTATTTT
TRBJ2-1 | TRBD2 | few | 15 | TRBV12-3/TRBV12-4 | CASSAGVAGQYEQFF | TGTGCCAGCAGCGCTGGAGTAGCGGGCCAGTATGAGCAGTTCTTC
TRBJ1-6 | NA | NA | 15 | TRBV20-1 | CSAPSGGYYNSPLHF | TGCAGTGCTCCTTCGGGTGGCTACTATAATTCACCCCTCCACTTT
TRBJ2-1 | TRBD2 | NA | 15 | TRBV5-5 | CASSLKRGSYNEQFF | TGTGCCAGCAGCTTAAAGCGGGGGTCCTACAATGAGCAGTTCTTC
TRBJ1-5 | NA | NA | 12 | TRBV20-1 | CSAEEGNQPQHF | TGCAGTGCCGAGGAGGGTAATCAGCCCCAGCATTTT
TRBJ1-6 | NA | NA | 15 | TRBV27 | CASSWDYSYNSPLHF | TGTGCCAGCAGTTGGGATTACTCCTATAATTCACCCCTCCACTTT
TRBJ2-7 | NA | NA | 14 | TRBV5-5 | CASSLRGTTYEQYF | TGTGCCAGCAGCTTGCGCGGCACAACCTACGAGCAGTACTTC
TRBJ1-2 | NA | few | 14 | TRBV10-3 | CAINRAGQNYGYTF | TGTGCCATCAACCGGGCGGGACAAAACTATGGCTACACCTTC
TRBJ1-5 | NA | NA | 13 | TRBV6-6 | CASSSRPNQPQHF | TGTGCCAGCAGTTCCCGACCGAATCAGCCCCAGCATTTT
TRBJ2-2 | TRBD1 | few | 15 | TRBV19 | CASSSQGANTGELFF | TGTGCCAGTAGTTCACAGGGGGCGAACACCGGGGAGCTGTTTTTT
TRBJ2-7 | NA | NA | 14 | TRBV19 | CASSRRDTNYEQYF | TGTGCCAGTAGTAGACGGGACACCAACTACGAGCAGTACTTC
TRBJ2-5 | NA | few | 10 | TRBV29-1 | CSGAQETQYF | TGCAGCGGGGCACAAGAGACCCAGTACTTC
TRBJ1-2 | TRBD1 | few | 13 | TRBV30 | CAWGTTGGGGYTF | TGTGCCTGGGGGACCACAGGGGGCGGTGGCTACACCTTC
TRBJ2-3 | NA | NA | 13 | TRBV7-3 | CASSSRGPDTQYF | TGTGCCAGCAGTTCCCGAGGTCCAGATACGCAGTATTTT
TRBJ1-5 | NA | few | 15 | TRBV4-2 | CASSQVANSNQPQHF | TGTGCCAGCAGCCAAGTAGCGAATAGCAATCAGCCCCAGCATTTT
TRBJ2-2 | NA | once | 13 | TRBV11-3 | CASSWRGTGELFF | TGTGCCAGCAGCTGGCGAGGAACCGGGGAGCTGTTTTTT
TRBJ1-1 | NA | NA | 14 | TRBV29-1 | CSVAVAPTDTEAFF | TGCAGCGTTGCGGTGGCGCCGACGGACACTGAAGCTTTCTTT
TRBJ1-6 | TRBD1 | NA | 15 | TRBV30 | CAWSGAGTGDSPLHF | TGTGCCTGGAGTGGAGCCGGGACAGGGGATTCACCCCTCCACTTT
TRBJ2-3 | NA | few | 11 | TRBV12-3/TRBV12-4 | CASQTADTQYF | TGTGCCAGCCAAACAGCAGATACGCAGTATTTT
TRBJ1-2 | NA | NA | 15 | TRBV28 | CASSPSLGLDGGYTF | TGTGCCAGCAGCCCGAGCTTAGGCCTGGACGGTGGCTACACCTTC
TRBJ2-7 | NA | few | 14 | TRBV29-1 | CSFLVGGRTNEQYF | TGCAGCTTCCTAGTGGGGGGGCGAACAAACGAGCAGTACTTC
TRBJ2-1 | NA | NA | 16 | TRBV12-3/TRBV12-4 | CASSYSGSTSYNEQFF | TGTGCCAGCAGTTACTCAGGTTCTACCTCCTACAATGAGCAGTTCTTC
TRBJ2-1 | TRBD2 | NA | 15 | TRBV28 | CASKILAGAGNEQFF | TGTGCCAGCAAAATACTAGCGGGGGCTGGTAATGAGCAGTTCTTC
TRBJ1-5 | NA | few | 15 | TRBV19 | CASSIDRDTNQPQHF | TGTGCCAGTAGTATAGACCGGGACACCAATCAGCCCCAGCATTTT
TRBJ1-1 | TRBD1 | NA | 13 | TRBV7-9 | CASSLGTGGEAFF | TGTGCCAGCAGCTTAGGGACAGGTGGTGAAGCTTTCTTT
TRBJ2-7 | TRBD2 | NA | 17 | TRBV6-1 | CASSLERGSGGSYEQYF | TGTGCCAGCAGTTTAGAGAGGGGTAGCGGGGGCTCCTACGAGCAGTACTTC
TRBJ1-1 | NA | few | 13 | TRBV12-3/TRBV12-4 | CASSSQGWSEAFF | TGTGCCAGCAGTTCGCAGGGTTGGTCTGAAGCTTTCTTT
TRBJ1-5 | TRBD1 | few | 16 | TRBV15 | CATSRDLQGAGQPQHF | TGTGCCACCAGCAGAGATCTTCAGGGGGCAGGTCAGCCCCAGCATTTT
TRBJ1-3 | TRBD1 | NA | 13 | TRBV12-3/TRBV12-4 | CASGQGGGNTIYF | TGTGCCAGCGGACAGGGTGGTGGAAACACCATATATTTT
TRBJ1-5 | NA | NA | 14 | TRBV7-6 | CASTRNQFDQPQHF | TGTGCCAGCACCCGTAACCAGTTCGATCAGCCCCAGCATTTT
TRBJ2-3 | NA | NA | 13 | TRBV30 | CAWLTASTDTQYF | TGTGCCTGGCTGACAGCAAGCACAGATACGCAGTATTTT
TRBJ2-1 | TRBD2 | NA | 13 | TRBV7-9 | CASSSGGAFEQFF | TGTGCCAGCAGTAGCGGGGGGGCCTTTGAGCAGTTCTTC
TRBJ2-3 | TRBD1 | few | 14 | TRBV7-2 | CASSRDRGTDTQYF | TGTGCCAGCAGCCGGGACAGGGGCACAGATACGCAGTATTTT
TRBJ1-5 | NA | NA | 15 | TRBV20-1 | CSAMGRRVGNQPQHF | TGCAGTGCCATGGGACGCCGAGTTGGCAATCAGCCCCAGCATTTT
TRBJ2-5 | NA | few | 13 | TRBV7-9 | CASSLTGEETQYF | TGTGCCAGCAGCCTGACTGGAGAAGAGACCCAGTACTTC
TRBJ2-1 | NA | few | 12 | TRBV20-1 | CSASRASDEQFF | TGCAGTGCTAGTCGGGCAAGCGATGAGCAGTTCTTC
TRBJ2-6 | NA | NA | 16 | TRBV4-3 | CASSKARNSGANVLTF | TGCGCCAGCAGCAAAGCCAGGAACTCTGGGGCCAACGTCCTGACTTTC
TRBJ2-2 | NA | once | 13 | TRBV19 | CASRGAGTGELFF | TGTGCCAGCCGGGGGGCAGGCACCGGGGAGCTGTTTTTT
TRBJ2-7 | NA | NA | 14 | TRBV6-6 | CASSYSVTMGEQYF | TGTGCCAGCAGTTACTCGGTAACTATGGGGGAGCAGTACTTC
TRBJ2-1 | NA | NA | 13 | TRBV12-3/TRBV12-4 | CASRRDTVNEQFF | TGTGCCAGCAGGAGGGACACCGTGAATGAGCAGTTCTTC
TRBJ1-2 | NA | NA | 14 | TRBV7-2 | CASSFTGSNYGYTF | TGTGCCAGCAGCTTTACAGGGTCGAACTATGGCTACACCTTC
TRBJ1-5 | TRBD1 | few | 18 | TRBV2 | CASSTLTGYFSSNQPQHF | TGTGCCAGCAGTACGCTGACAGGGTACTTTTCTAGCAATCAGCCCCAGCATTTT
TRBJ1-2 | NA | NA | 14 | TRBV6-2/TRBV6-3 | CASRTTTGTYGYTF | TGTGCCAGCAGGACGACGACAGGTACCTATGGCTACACCTTC
TRBJ1-5 | NA | NA | 14 | TRBV6-5 | CASSVPRADQPQHF | TGTGCCAGCAGTGTCCCCAGGGCAGATCAGCCCCAGCATTTT
TRBJ1-5 | NA | NA | 12 | TRBV20-1 | CSAPTEHQPQHF | TGCAGTGCTCCGACAGAACATCAGCCCCAGCATTTT
TRBJ2-1 | TRBD2 | NA | 16 | TRBV7-2 | CASNPVQREEYNEQFF | TGTGCCAGCAACCCCGTGCAGCGGGAGGAATACAATGAGCAGTTCTTC
TRBJ2-2 | TRBD2 | few | 14 | TRBV7-9 | CASSHREGTGELFF | TGTGCCAGCAGCCACCGGGAGGGCACCGGGGAGCTGTTTTTT
TRBJ2-1 | NA | few | 11 | TRBV6-5 | CASRNYNEQFF | TGTGCCAGTCGCAACTACAATGAGCAGTTCTTC
TRBJ2-5 | NA | NA | 13 | TRBV30 | CAWQLISGETQYF | TGTGCCTGGCAGCTTATCAGCGGGGAGACCCAGTACTTC
TRBJ2-7 | TRBD2 | NA | 18 | TRBV19 | CASSMGTSTSGRPYEQYF | TGTGCCAGTAGTATGGGAACATCGACTAGCGGCCGACCCTACGAGCAGTACTTC
TRBJ2-5 | NA | NA | 14 | TRBV11-2 | CASSPTSSSETQYF | TGTGCCAGCAGCCCAACCTCGAGCTCGGAGACCCAGTACTTC
TRBJ2-6 | NA | NA | 13 | TRBV12-3/TRBV12-4 | CASWDSGANVLTF | TGTGCCAGCTGGGACTCTGGGGCCAACGTCCTGACTTTC
TRBJ2-3 | NA | NA | 15 | TRBV6-5 | CASSHRARNADTQYF | TGTGCCAGCAGTCACCGGGCAAGGAATGCAGATACGCAGTATTTT